The 17 T cell receptor beta chains listed next were all sequenced from one sample in a study of cytomegalovirus exposure and HLA in healthy donors. PCR used 60 Vbeta primers and 13 Jbeta primers. Sequencing was performed with immunoSEQ multiplex PCR; in TCRdb, only in-frame clones are kept and a portion is missing. The table includes about 140,000 clones, over 8% detected once. The sample was PBMCs. The receptors come from a male donor in good health and CMV-seronegative.

The chain links TRBV19 to TRBJ2-5, with 10 bases lining up with TRBD1. Trimming removed 5 bases from V and 6 bases from J; junction bases left unmatched: 6. The CDR3 is 14 residues long. CDR1 and CDR2 from the germline V gene are LNHDA and SQIVND (reference sequence). CDR3 amino acids: CASSPGQGRQTQYF. CDR3 DNA: TGTGCCAGTAGTCCGGGACAGGGGCGGCAGACCCAGTACTTC.

A few counts support this clone. This chain connects TRBV27 to TRBJ1-2, with 8 bases lining up with TRBD1. The J segment lost 8 bases and the V segment lost 1 base, leaving 9 bases of the junction unmatched. CDR3 length: 15 residues. Germline values: CDR1 MNHEY, CDR2 SMNVEV (reference sequence). Here the CDR3 reads CASSLFPGTGGGYTF. CDR3 sequence (DNA): TGTGCCAGCAGTTTATTCCCCGGGACAGGTGGAGGCTACACCTTC.

V is TRBV7-8 and J is TRBJ1-2; D might be TRBD1 (6 bases). Trimming removed 1 base from V and 3 bases from J, with 9 bases in between. CDR3 length: 14 residues. The germline CDR1 and CDR2 sequences are SGHVS and FQNEAQ. CDR3 sequence (DNA): TGTGCCAGCAGCTTAGGGGCAGGGGACTATGGCTACACCTTC. Its protein is CASSLGAGDYGYTF.

The chain uses TRBV15 and TRBJ1-2; D call uncertain. The length of the CDR3 is 12 residues. Germline loops: CDR1 LNHNV, CDR2 YYDKDF (reference sequence). Deletions cut 8 bases from V and 4 bases from J, with 11 bases between. The CDR3 region is CATGREGYGYTF. CDR3 nucleotides: TGTGCCACCGGGCGGGAGGGCTATGGCTACACCTTC.

The J gene is TRBJ2-3, the V gene TRBV13, with D perhaps TRBD2 (5 bases). The CDR3 is 16 amino acids. Trimming took 4 bases from V and 4 from J, leaving 18 bases between them. CDR1 is PRHDT, CDR2 FYEKMQ, per germline (reference sequence). The CDR3 spells CASSYYLEVPSDTQYF. For the CDR3, the DNA is TGTGCCAGCAGCTACTACCTGGAGGTCCCGTCAGATACGCAGTATTTT.

This clone was counted between two and nine times. The CDR3 DNA follows: TGTGCCAGCAGATCGGACAGGCTCGACTACGAGCAGTACTTC. Protein product: CASRSDRLDYEQYF. This rearrangement joins TRBV2 to TRBJ2-7, with 7 bases matching TRBD1. The CDR3 has 14 residues. V shed 6 bases, J shed 3 bases, and the junction held 8 bases outside the gene matches. Looked up from germline, CDR1 is SNHLY and CDR2 is FYNNEI.

This clone occurred a few times. This sequence joins TRBV6-1 and TRBJ2-7; 8 bases map to TRBD1. Germline CDR1 reads MNHNS; CDR2 reads SASEGT. The trim removed 1 base at V and 3 bases at J, leaving 2 bases unmatched. The CDR3 is made up of 14 amino acids. The CDR3 DNA reads as TGTGCCAGCAGTGAAGAGACAGGGGACTACGAGCAGTACTTC. Residues: CASSEETGDYEQYF.

The CDR3 DNA is TGTGCCAGCAGCGTAGGTCGCGGGAAAGAGTTCTTC. Translated, it gives CASSVGRGKEFF. This chain joins TRBV9 and TRBJ2-1, with D perhaps TRBD2 (6 bases). V was clipped by 0 bases and J by 14 bases, with 12 bases between them. Germline V gene sequence: CDR1 SGDLS, CDR2 YYNGEE. This CDR3 has 12 amino acids.

J is TRBJ2-3 and V is TRBV9, with TRBD2 matching over 8 bases. Unmatched junction bases numbered 5, after V lost 3 bases and J lost 2 bases. CDR3 length: 15 residues. Germline V lookup: CDR1 SGDLS, CDR2 YYNGEE. The CDR3, as DNA: TGTGCCAGCAGCGCCGGGACTAGTACCACAGATACGCAGTATTTT. The encoded protein is CASSAGTSTTDTQYF.

The sample holds a few counts of this clone. This sequence joins TRBV4-3 and TRBJ2-2, with D perhaps matching TRBD1 (5 bases). V lost 5 bases, J lost 7 bases, and 17 bases lay in between. CDR3 size: 15 residues. Germline V lookup: CDR1 LGHNA, CDR2 YSLEER. CDR3: CASSSHPGKDGELFF. The CDR3 nucleotides read TGCGCCAGCAGCTCCCACCCAGGGAAGGACGGGGAGCTGTTTTTT.

This clone was seen a few times. The CDR3 spells CASTSGITDTQYF. The CDR3 nucleotides are TGTGCCAGCACTAGCGGGATTACAGATACGCAGTATTTT. The genes are TRBV28 and TRBJ2-3; 9 nucleotides match TRBD2. J was trimmed by 3 bases and V by 7 bases; bases with no gene match: 2. The CDR3 length is 13 residues. Germline V lookup: CDR1 MDHEN, CDR2 SYDVKM.

The chain has TRBV7-2 and TRBJ2-3; D call uncertain. The CDR3 totals 14 residues. In germline, CDR1 is SGHTA, CDR2 FQGNSA. Trimming pared 4 bases from V and 0 bases from J, leaving 8 bases between. CDR3 residues: CASSSYLSTDTQYF. In DNA, the CDR3 is TGTGCCAGCAGCTCCTATCTAAGCACAGATACGCAGTATTTT.

This clone has only a few counts. The chain couples TRBV7-2 to TRBJ1-2; D is unclear. V lost 0 bases to trimming and J lost 4 bases, with 9 bases between them. Germline V CDR1 and CDR2: SGHTA, FQGNSA. The CDR3 runs to 14 residues. CDR3 nucleotide sequence: TGTGCCAGCAGCTTAGCCCGGGTGGGCTATGGCTACACCTTC. It specifies CASSLARVGYGYTF.

The rearrangement uses TRBV27 and TRBJ2-7; TRBD2 might be the D (5 bases). Germline values: CDR1 MNHEY, CDR2 SMNVEV (reference sequence). The CDR3 spans 14 residues. V shed 2 bases and J shed 6 bases, with 14 bases lying between them. CDR3 residues: CASSLDGRAGEQYF. DNA for the CDR3: TGTGCCAGCAGTTTAGACGGCCGGGCGGGCGAGCAGTACTTC.

Only a few counts were recorded for this clone. CDR3: CAWSVGQGGEKLFF. CDR3 in DNA: TGTGCCTGGAGTGTTGGACAGGGGGGGGAAAAACTGTTTTTT. The chain links TRBV30 to TRBJ1-4; 10 bases line up with TRBD1. The V segment lost 0 bases and the J segment 8 bases; nucleotides outside the gene matches: 3. Germline V lookup: CDR1 GTSNPN, CDR2 SVGIG (reference sequence). The length of the CDR3 is 14 residues.

This clone was found a few times. The chain employs TRBV5-1 and TRBJ2-5, with 9 bases lining up with TRBD1. V shed 4 bases and J 0 bases; nucleotides not matched to a gene: 10. The germline CDR1 and CDR2 sequences are SGHRS and YFSETQ. CDR3 length: 17 amino acids. CDR3: CASSPGGTGWYQETQYF. In nucleotides, the CDR3 is TGCGCCAGCAGCCCCGGTGGGACAGGGTGGTACCAAGAGACCCAGTACTTC. Complete variable domain (other parts from reference TRBV5-1 and TRBJ2-5): KAGVTQTPRYLIKTRGQQVTLSCSPISGHRSVSWYQQTPGQGLQFLFEYFSETQRNKGNFPGRFSGRQFSNSRSEMNVSTLELGDSALYLCASSPGGTGWYQETQYFGPGTRLLVL.

The J gene is TRBJ2-2, the V gene TRBV6-1; 8 nucleotides match TRBD1. The germline V gene has CDR1 MNHNS and CDR2 SASEGT. The V gene end was trimmed by 5 bases and the J gene end by 0 bases; junction bases not matched to a gene: 2. The CDR3 length is 15 residues. DNA of the CDR3: TGTGCCAGCAGTCGGACAGGGCCGAACACCGGGGAGCTGTTTTTT. Translation: CASSRTGPNTGELFF.